This is a list of T cell receptor beta chains from one sample in a study of a mutant IDH1 vaccine in newly diagnosed glioma. The repertoire was sequenced with immunoSEQ multiplex PCR; TCRdb's copy has only in-frame clones and lacks some. The sample contains about 42,000 clones, approximately 85% of which appear only once. Antigens of these TCRs are unknown. Sample: PBMCs, taken from a glioma patient whose treatment included an IDH1 peptide vaccine. These receptors came from a man aged 35 to 55 with glioma. Both conserved end residues are trimmed from each CDR3.

v_call: TRBV7-9
cdr3_aa: ASSSPGLDTEAF

v_call: TRBV18
cdr3_aa: ASSPSSLTGELF

v_call: TRBV18
cdr3_aa: ASSPSDTQY

v_call: TRBV28
cdr3_aa: ASSFTGMNTEAF

v_call: TRBV29-1
cdr3_aa: SVGDRGTGELF

v_call: TRBV4-2
cdr3_aa: ASSQDGVKETQY

v_call: TRBV4-2
cdr3_aa: ASTIGSGPPHEQY

v_call: TRBV19
cdr3_aa: ASSTIRPGQSSSSGNTIY

v_call: TRBV4-1
cdr3_aa: ASSLAGSETQY

v_call: TRBV6-5
cdr3_aa: ASSYSSGLGAYEQY

v_call: TRBV28
cdr3_aa: ASSPRTGSSYEQY

v_call: TRBV10-3
cdr3_aa: AISDWTGGNYEQY

v_call: TRBV5-4
cdr3_aa: ASSLDVGQPQH

v_call: TRBV9
cdr3_aa: ASSVNRRNPGQGTNTQY

v_call: TRBV21-1
cdr3_aa: ASTPPPGLRGTDTQY

v_call: TRBV7-6
cdr3_aa: ASSLDPRGHEQY

v_call: TRBV28
cdr3_aa: ASSLDRGRPYEQY

v_call: TRBV5-1
cdr3_aa: ASSRQKGYEQY

v_call: TRBV6-5
cdr3_aa: ASSYSTASSGNTIY

v_call: TRBV2
cdr3_aa: ASSERLAGVTQY

v_call: TRBV4-1
cdr3_aa: ASSQSGTGSYEQY

v_call: TRBV6-5
cdr3_aa: ARHKNSSYYEQY

v_call: TRBV27
cdr3_aa: ASSSGLGVEQY

v_call: TRBV28
cdr3_aa: ASSPPVGAKAF

v_call: TRBV21-1
cdr3_aa: ASSKRVVEVSNYQETQY

v_call: TRBV5-1
cdr3_aa: ASSLTSTDTQY

v_call: TRBV6-1
cdr3_aa: ASSEVVGGNQPQH

v_call: TRBV5-1
cdr3_aa: ASSPDGGGGLTEAF

v_call: TRBV6-6
cdr3_aa: ARTSGNTIY

v_call: TRBV6-1
cdr3_aa: ASEGTGVYEQY

v_call: TRBV4-3
cdr3_aa: ASSPSAPGELF

v_call: TRBV6-4
cdr3_aa: ASSPGQGYTGELF

v_call: TRBV6-5
cdr3_aa: ASRAGSGKLF

v_call: TRBV7-7
cdr3_aa: ASSPPRGDETQY

v_call: TRBV21-1
cdr3_aa: ASSTVVLAGVGSYEQY

v_call: TRBV5-6
cdr3_aa: ASAQQGATEQF

v_call: TRBV6-6
cdr3_aa: ASISGRLFTDTQY

v_call: TRBV7-2
cdr3_aa: ASSSFTSSFEQY

v_call: TRBV28
cdr3_aa: ASGGLAGRTDTQY

v_call: TRBV6-6
cdr3_aa: ASSPHANTEAF

v_call: TRBV6-6
cdr3_aa: ASSFQSAGEKLF

v_call: TRBV5-1
cdr3_aa: ASSLRHPANEKLF

v_call: TRBV4-1
cdr3_aa: ASSQSGTSDYEQY

v_call: TRBV27
cdr3_aa: ASSALPGRRTNYGYT

v_call: TRBV27
cdr3_aa: ASSFTRELQYGYT

v_call: TRBV28
cdr3_aa: ASIGRGAYTEAF

v_call: TRBV9
cdr3_aa: ASSASGASNQPQH

v_call: TRBV5-1
cdr3_aa: ASSLEQIYGYT

v_call: TRBV6-4
cdr3_aa: ASWGGAAQPQH

v_call: TRBV7-8
cdr3_aa: ASSPPGPLEDTQY

v_call: TRBV6-5
cdr3_aa: ASKGVYGELF

v_call: TRBV2
cdr3_aa: ASNLRQGSNYGYT

v_call: TRBV11-2
cdr3_aa: ASSLGAGTVNYGYT

v_call: TRBV5-6
cdr3_aa: ASRPRTRSYNEQF

v_call: TRBV27
cdr3_aa: ASSYGGNTGELF

v_call: TRBV6-1
cdr3_aa: ASSGGGLSAYEQY

v_call: TRBV7-2
cdr3_aa: ASSLGLAGSREQF